The next 32 T cell receptor beta chains were all read from a single sample in a study of shared clonotypes between healthy human individuals. Produced via immunoSEQ multiplex PCR; TCRdb's table is partial and in-frame only. The sample has some 900,000 clones; around 80% are singletons. Source material: memory CD4+ T cells sorted from blood. Documented subset: CD45RA-negative fraction. The receptors here all came from a man aged 18 to 29 in good health.

V usage is TRBV15 and J usage is TRBJ2-6; D not resolved. V was clipped by 0 bases and J by 2 bases, with 5 bases between them. The CDR3 is 15 residues long. In germline, CDR1 is LNHNV, CDR2 YYDKDF (reference sequence). In nucleotides, the CDR3 is TGTGCCACCAGCAGAGATCTGGCTGGGGCCAACGTCCTGACTTTC. This translates into CATSRDLAGANVLTF.

Comment on this clone: This likely came from a read error, as a far larger clone is one base away. The sample holds other DNA sequences that translate to the same CDR3. V usage is TRBV14 and J usage is TRBJ1-6; D uncertain. The V gene's germline CDR1 is SGHDN and CDR2 FVKESK. The CDR3 loop spans 19 amino acids. The CDR3 region has the DNA TGTGCTAGCAGCCAGTTCCGCCAGGTTCCCGGAATCTATAATTCACCCCTCCACTTT. This sequence encodes CASSQFRQVPGIYNSPLHF.

This clone was counted between two and nine times. The chain links TRBV5-4 to TRBJ2-2; possibly TRBD1 for D (6 bases). Per germline, CDR1 SGHNT and CDR2 YYREEE (reference sequence). V was shortened by 5 bases and J by 0 bases, with 11 bases between the two germline ends. CDR3 length equals 15 residues. CDR3 DNA: TGTGCCAGCAGGGGGACAACCGCGAACACCGGGGAGCTGTTTTTT. Residues: CASRGTTANTGELFF.

This clone was found once. The gene calls are TRBV9 and TRBJ2-2; 8 bases are a match to TRBD2. With V trimmed by 4 bases and J by 1 base, 3 bases remained unmatched. Germline assignment: CDR1 SGDLS and CDR2 YYNGEE. This CDR3 is 15 amino acids long. The CDR3 loop reads CASSTSGRNTGELFF. Written as DNA, the CDR3 is TGTGCCAGCAGCACGAGCGGGAGGAACACCGGGGAGCTGTTTTTT.

The chain employs TRBV18 and TRBJ2-1; no firm D call. In germline, CDR1 is KGHSH, CDR2 LQKENI. The CDR3 spans 15 residues. V was clipped by 2 bases and J by 2 bases, with 10 bases between them. DNA of the CDR3: TGTGCCAGCTCACCATCCAGGATGGCCTACAATGAGCAGTTCTTC. Its protein product is CASSPSRMAYNEQFF.

In DNA form, the CDR3 reads TGTGCCTGGAGTGGCCCCGGAGCAACTAATGAAAAACTGTTTTTT. It translates to CAWSGPGATNEKLFF. The chain uses TRBV30 and TRBJ1-4, with D unresolved. Germline V gene data show CDR1 as GTSNPN and CDR2 as SVGIG (reference sequence). The CDR3 runs 15 residues. Trimming took off 1 base at V and 0 bases at J, with 9 bases between the two ends.

The chain combines TRBV21-1 with TRBJ2-1; the table calls TRBD2, which could not be checked here. TRBV21-1 constitutes a pseudogene. The CDR3 is made up of 17 amino acids. CDR3 residues: CASSKALGLAGYNEQFF. The CDR3 nucleotides are TGTGCCAGCAGCAAAGCGCTTGGGCTAGCGGGTTACAATGAGCAGTTCTTC.

The rearrangement links TRBV28 to TRBJ1-4; D uncertain. V lost 6 bases and J 2 bases, leaving 16 bases between the germline ends. The CDR3 length is 16 residues. The V gene's germline CDR1 is MDHEN and CDR2 SYDVKM. The CDR3 DNA sequence: TGTGCCAGCAGCCCCCGGACGGGTGTGACTAATGAAAAACTGTTTTTT. Translating it yields CASSPRTGVTNEKLFF.

A few counts support this clone. This chain connects TRBV5-1 to TRBJ1-2; D remains unclear. Germline CDR1 reads SGHRS; CDR2 reads YFSETQ. This CDR3 is 14 amino acids long. V was trimmed by 2 bases and J by 4 bases, leaving 12 bases between them. CDR3: CASSFSGVSYGYTF. In DNA, the CDR3 is TGCGCCAGCAGCTTTTCAGGCGTCAGCTATGGCTACACCTTC.

This chain joins TRBV6-5 and TRBJ1-2; 8 bases are a match to TRBD1. This CDR3 has 16 residues. The junction had 6 bases not matched to a gene; V was cut back by 0 bases and J by 3 bases. In germline, CDR1 is MNHEY, CDR2 SVGAGI. CDR3: CASSYSRTGLDYGYTF. Here the CDR3 DNA reads TGTGCCAGCAGTTACTCCAGGACAGGGCTTGACTATGGCTACACCTTC.

This clone appeared a few times. CDR3 protein: CASWTLGGDTQYF. The CDR3 coding sequence is TGTGCCAGCTGGACTTTAGGGGGAGATACGCAGTATTTT. V and J are TRBV2 and TRBJ2-3; weak D call: TRBD1 (6 bases). Germline CDR1 is SNHLY and CDR2 is FYNNEI. This CDR3 has 13 amino acids. V shed 8 bases and J shed 5 bases, with 14 bases lying between them. Combining the CDR3 with reference TRBV2 and TRBJ2-3 gives the whole variable domain EPEVTQTPSHQVTQMGQEVILRCVPISNHLYFYWYRQILGQKVEFLVSFYNNEISEKSEIFDDQFSVERPDGSNFTLKIRSTKLEDSAMYFCASWTLGGDTQYFGPGTRLTVL.

Points on this clone: A junction end diverges from the germline sequence, so it may reflect a read error. The chain combines TRBV29-1 with TRBJ2-1; 9 bases align to TRBD2. CDR1 SQVTM and CDR2 ANQGSEA come from the germline V gene. The CDR3 sequence is 9 residues long. This CDR3 is CSVPGTSLF. The CDR3 nucleotides read TGCAGCGTGCCCGGGACTAGCCTCTTC.

This clone showed up just a few times. This chain uses TRBV7-6 with TRBJ2-7; D may be TRBD1 or TRBD2 (5 bases each). Germline CDR1 SGHVS, CDR2 FNYEAQ. Trimming removed 2 bases at V and 7 bases at J, with 12 bases between. The CDR3 runs to 13 residues. CDR3 amino acids: CASSLSRDREQYF. The CDR3 DNA reads as TGTGCCAGCAGCTTAAGCCGGGACCGGGAGCAGTACTTC.

The chain is built from TRBV25-1 and TRBJ2-1; TRBD2 might be the D (5 bases). Trimming took off 4 bases at V and 2 bases at J, with 6 bases between the two ends. The length of the CDR3 is 13 residues. The germline V gene has CDR1 MGHDK and CDR2 SYGVNS. The DNA for the CDR3 is TGTGCCAGCAGTGGTAGCGCCTACAATGAGCAGTTCTTC. Amino acids: CASSGSAYNEQFF.

Regarding this clone: Additional DNA sequences in this sample encode the identical CDR3. The V and J genes are TRBV11-3 and TRBJ2-2; D is unclear. CDR1 SGHNT and CDR2 YENEEA come from the germline V gene. The CDR3 has 12 amino acids. V was pared by 3 bases and J by 6 bases, with 5 bases between. In nucleotides, the CDR3 is TGTGCCAGCAGCTTGAAGTCCGGGGAGCTGTTTTTT. Translating gives CASSLKSGELFF. The entire variable domain, with the rest obtained from reference TRBV11-3 and TRBJ2-2, is as follows: EAGVVQSPRYKIIEKKQPVAFWCNPISGHNTLYWYLQNLGQGPELLIRYENEEAVDDSQLPKDRFSAERLKGVDSTLKIQPAELGDSAVYLCASSLKSGELFFGEGSRLTVL.

V usage is TRBV21-1 and J usage is TRBJ2-1; TRBD2, the table's D call, was not compared with the DNA. TRBV21-1 corresponds to a pseudogene. This CDR3 is built from 15 residues. The CDR3 region has the DNA TGTGCCAGCAGCCAATTCCGGGGCTCCTACAATGAGCAGTTCTTC. This codes for CASSQFRGSYNEQFF.

Only one count was recorded for this clone. The V call is TRBV11-3, the J call TRBJ2-2; D call uncertain. With 5 bases removed from V and 0 bases from J, the gap between germline ends came to 10 bases. This CDR3 is 15 amino acids long. Germline V gene lookup returns CDR1 SGHNT and CDR2 YENEEA. In nucleotides, the CDR3 is TGTGCCAGCAGCCCCCAACCAACGAACACCGGGGAGCTGTTTTTT. Protein: CASSPQPTNTGELFF.

The chain uses TRBV28 and TRBJ2-7; D call uncertain. The ends were cut back, 2 bases at V and 2 bases at J, with 7 bases in the middle. Germline V gene lookup returns CDR1 MDHEN and CDR2 SYDVKM. This CDR3 is built from 13 residues. The CDR3 region is CASSLTSPYEQYF. The CDR3 nucleotides read TGTGCCAGCAGTTTAACCAGCCCCTACGAGCAGTACTTC.

The chain joins TRBV6-5 to TRBJ1-2; possibly TRBD1 for D (5 bases). V gave up 0 bases and J gave up 3 bases, with 8 bases separating them. Per germline, CDR1 MNHEY and CDR2 SVGAGI. The CDR3 is made up of 14 amino acids. The CDR3 DNA is TGTGCCAGCAGTTACTCGGCAGGGTACTATGGCTACACCTTC. Translated, it gives CASSYSAGYYGYTF.

The V and J genes are TRBV5-1 and TRBJ2-6; D may be TRBD2 (5 bases). CDR1 is SGHRS, CDR2 YFSETQ, per germline. V was pared by 2 bases and J by 4 bases, with 10 bases between. The CDR3 sequence is 15 residues long. CDR3 DNA: TGCGCCAGCAGCTTTGGAGGTACCGGGGCCAACGTCCTGACTTTC. As protein: CASSFGGTGANVLTF.

The chain recombines TRBV30 with TRBJ1-4; D is uncertain. The V gene's germline CDR1 is GTSNPN and CDR2 SVGIG (reference sequence). This CDR3 is built from 18 residues. V dropped 0 bases and J dropped 8 bases, with 25 bases sitting between them. The CDR3 loop reads CAWSVGGSPAITGEKLFF. As DNA, the CDR3 is TGTGCCTGGAGTGTCGGAGGGAGCCCCGCAATCACGGGGGAAAAACTGTTTTTT.

This chain links TRBV11-2 with TRBJ1-2, with unresolved D. CDR3 size: 12 residues. Trimming stripped 2 bases from V and 4 bases from J, with 5 bases between. The germline CDR1 and CDR2 sequences are SGHAT and FQNNGV. In DNA, the CDR3 is TGTGCCAGCAGCTTACTGAGCTATGGCTACACCTTC. This translates into CASSLLSYGYTF.

The chain carries TRBV2 and TRBJ2-1; 9 nucleotides agree with TRBD1. The V gene's germline CDR1 is SNHLY and CDR2 FYNNEI. The V segment lost 7 bases and the J segment 4 bases; nucleotides outside the gene matches: 8. This CDR3 has 15 residues. The CDR3 is CASNQDRGRYNEQFF. CDR3 in DNA: TGTGCCAGCAATCAGGACAGGGGACGGTACAATGAGCAGTTCTTC.

The chain uses TRBV5-6 and TRBJ1-2; D is unclear. This CDR3 contains 15 residues. Trimming took 0 bases from V and 2 from J, leaving 11 bases between them. Germline loops: CDR1 SGHDT, CDR2 YYEEEE. CDR3 coding DNA: TGTGCCAGCAGCTTGGTATTTGAGGAGAACTATGGCTACACCTTC. It codes for CASSLVFEENYGYTF.

The CDR3 bases are TGCAGCGTTGAGGCTAGAAGGGAGACCCAGTACTTC. This translates into CSVEARRETQYF. The chain couples TRBV29-1 to TRBJ2-5; D gene unclear. The length of the CDR3 is 12 residues. CDR1 is SQVTM, CDR2 ANQGSEA, per germline. The germline V and J ends were trimmed by 3 bases and 5 bases, with 10 bases remaining between them.

This clone was seen only a few times. The DNA of the CDR3 is TGTGCCAGCAGTTTATCGCTTTCTAGGGGGCAAGAGACCCAGTACTTC. Amino acids: CASSLSLSRGQETQYF. This sequence joins TRBV28 and TRBJ2-5; D may be TRBD1 (6 bases). The CDR3 sequence is 16 residues long. Trimming cost V 1 base and J 2 bases, with 14 bases left between them. Germline V gene lookup returns CDR1 MDHEN and CDR2 SYDVKM.

This clone has only one observation. The CDR3 DNA reads TGTGCCAGCAGCCAATCGAGCGGGGGGGCCTACGTCCGCACAGATACGCAGTATTTT. This sequence encodes CASSQSSGGAYVRTDTQYF. The gene calls are TRBV14 and TRBJ2-3; TRBD2 aligns across 10 bases. The CDR3 consists of 19 residues. Per the germline V gene, CDR1 is SGHDN and CDR2 is FVKESK. V gave up 2 bases and J gave up 1 base; unmatched junction bases: 12. Full variable domain (outside the CDR3, taken from reference TRBV14 and TRBJ2-3): EAGVTQFPSHSVIEKGQTVTLRCDPISGHDNLYWYRRVMGKEIKFLLHFVKESKQDESGMPNNRFLAERTGGTYSTLKVQPAELEDSGVYFCASSQSSGGAYVRTDTQYFGPGTRLTVL.

DNA of the CDR3: TGTGCCTGGATGCCCTCTGGGGCCAACGTCCTGACTTTC. It yields the protein CAWMPSGANVLTF. The J gene is TRBJ2-6, the V gene TRBV30; no reliable D call. The CDR3 extends over 13 amino acids. Germline V gene lookup returns CDR1 GTSNPN and CDR2 SVGIG (reference sequence). V was trimmed by 4 bases and J by 0 bases, leaving 4 bases between them. Full variable domain (remainder filled in from reference TRBV30 and TRBJ2-6): SQTIHQWPATLVQPVGSPLSLECTVEGTSNPNLYWYRQAAGRGLQLLFYSVGIGQISSEVPQNLSASRPQDRQFILSSKKLLLSDSGFYLCAWMPSGANVLTFGAGSRLTVL.

The chain recombines TRBV23-1 with TRBJ1-5; unclear D gene. TRBV23-1 is an ORF, with its function uncertain. Trimming shortened V by 2 bases and J by 4 bases, and 9 bases separated the two germline ends. The CDR3 has 14 amino acids. Here the CDR3 DNA reads TGCGCCAGCAGTCAAGTGTCAGAAAATCAGCCCCAGCATTTT. It specifies CASSQVSENQPQHF.

A note on this clone: This CDR3 is also generated by other DNA sequences in the sample. V gene TRBV30 combines with J gene TRBJ2-5; no clear D gene. In germline, CDR1 is GTSNPN, CDR2 SVGIG (reference sequence). V was clipped by 3 bases and J by 3 bases, with 5 bases between them. CDR3 length: 11 amino acids. CDR3 sequence reads: CAWSVKETQYF. The CDR3 DNA follows: TGTGCCTGGAGCGTCAAAGAGACCCAGTACTTC.

This chain links TRBV19 with TRBJ1-1, with 9 bases identical to TRBD1. Germline assignment: CDR1 LNHDA and CDR2 SQIVND (reference sequence). J was trimmed by 5 bases and V by 6 bases; bases with no gene match: 7. The CDR3 is 14 amino acids. The CDR3 loop reads CASSAGTGITEAFF. CDR3 nucleotides: TGTGCCAGTAGCGCCGGGACAGGGATTACTGAAGCTTTCTTT.

J is TRBJ1-4 and V is TRBV5-4; possibly TRBD1 for D (5 bases). The CDR3 runs 14 residues. The germline V and J ends were trimmed by 6 bases and 1 base, with 10 bases remaining between them. Germline V CDR1 and CDR2: SGHNT, YYREEE (reference sequence). The CDR3 region is CASNTQGTNEKLFF. The CDR3 nucleotides read TGTGCCAGCAACACCCAGGGAACTAATGAAAAACTGTTTTTT.